This is a list of T cell receptor beta chains from one sample in a study of T cell repertoires in cytomegalovirus infection. A single record per CDR3 protein comes from TCRdb applying MiXCR to the reads. The sample shows approximately 500,000 distinct CDR3 sequences, approximately 16% of them seen only once. Sequencing was done on a sample of CD8+ T cells from PBMCs. Receptor source: a human donor in good health (CMV status not recorded). Some clones in this sample may be carry-over from other donors' samples. CDR3s include the opening cysteine and the closing phenylalanine or tryptophan. A D gene is named only where the DNA matches it firmly. Not all rows give a size; the values are once, few, many and, for expanded clones, a class.

>many|TRBV29-1|TRBJ2-6|NA
TGCAGCGTTTACCCGGAAGGGAAGGAGGTCTCTGGGGCCAACGTCCTGACTTTC
CSVYPEGKEVSGANVLTF
>NA|TRBV18|TRBJ2-3|TRBD2
TGTGCCAGCTCCAGAGCGGGGGGGCGAGATACGCAGTATTTT
CASSRAGGRDTQYF
>many|TRBV7-3|TRBJ2-2|TRBD2
TGTGCCAGCAGCCCGACGAGCGGGAGCAACACCGGGGAGCTGTTTTTT
CASSPTSGSNTGELFF
>many|TRBV12-5|TRBJ2-3|TRBD1
TGTGCTAGTAAACGGGACAGCCTCACAGATACGCAGTATTTT
CASKRDSLTDTQYF
>few|TRBV19|TRBJ1-1|NA
TGTGCCAGTAGTATTCGGCGGGAGAGGGTGAACACTGAAGCTTTCTTT
CASSIRRERVNTEAFF
>many|TRBV12-3/TRBV12-4|TRBJ1-6|NA
TGTGCCAGCAGACCAGACAGATTTAATTCACCCCTCCACTTT
CASRPDRFNSPLHF
>many|TRBV4-2|TRBJ1-3|TRBD1
TGTGCCAGCAGCCTGCGGACAGGGGGAGTCTCTGGAAACACCATATATTTT
CASSLRTGGVSGNTIYF
>NA|TRBV2|TRBJ1-2|NA
TGTGCCACCCACCTTACCCCACTTGAGGAGACCAGGAGCTATGGCTACACCTTC
CATHLTPLEETRSYGYTF
>few|TRBV29-1|TRBJ1-1|TRBD1
TGCAGCGTGGGGGACAGGGAAAGAGAAGCTTTCTTT
CSVGDREREAFF
>NA|TRBV15|TRBJ1-2|NA
TGTGCCACCAGCAGAGATAGACCTCGGGGCTATGGCTACACCTTC
CATSRDRPRGYGYTF
>many|TRBV7-3|TRBJ2-7|NA
TGTGCCAGCAGCCGCGGCTGGGGGGAGTCCTACGAGCAGTACTTC
CASSRGWGESYEQYF
>many|TRBV7-9|TRBJ2-7|TRBD2
TGTGCCAGCAGCATTACGGGACTAGCGGGCAACTACGAGCAGTACTTC
CASSITGLAGNYEQYF
>NA|TRBV28|TRBJ2-5|TRBD2
TGTGCCAGCAGAGCGGGAAGCCAAGAGACCCAGTACTTC
CASRAGSQETQYF
>few|TRBV15|TRBJ2-2|NA
TGTGCCACCAGCAGAGATAGAGGGCCCGGGGAGCTGTTTTTT
CATSRDRGPGELFF
>NA|TRBV12-3/TRBV12-4|TRBJ1-5|NA
TGTGCCAGCAGTTGGACGGCTAGCAATCAGCCCCAGCATTTT
CASSWTASNQPQHF
>NA|TRBV12-3/TRBV12-4|TRBJ2-7|TRBD1
TGTGCCAGCAGCAACCGGACAGGGCTTTTGGTCTACGAGCAGTACTTC
CASSNRTGLLVYEQYF